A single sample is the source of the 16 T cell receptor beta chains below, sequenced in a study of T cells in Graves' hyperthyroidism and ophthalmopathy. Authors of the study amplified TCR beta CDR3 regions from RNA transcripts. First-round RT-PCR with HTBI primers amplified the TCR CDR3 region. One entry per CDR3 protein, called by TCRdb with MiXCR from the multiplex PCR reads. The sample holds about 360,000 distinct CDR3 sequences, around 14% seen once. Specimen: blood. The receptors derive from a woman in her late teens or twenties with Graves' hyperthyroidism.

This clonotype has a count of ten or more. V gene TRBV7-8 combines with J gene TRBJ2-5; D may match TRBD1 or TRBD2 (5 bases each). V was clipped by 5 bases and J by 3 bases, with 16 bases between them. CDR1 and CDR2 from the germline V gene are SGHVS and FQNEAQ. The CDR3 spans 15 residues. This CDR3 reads CASSTSLGRKETQYF. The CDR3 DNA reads TGTGCCAGCAGCACCAGTCTGGGACGGAAAGAGACCCAGTACTTC.

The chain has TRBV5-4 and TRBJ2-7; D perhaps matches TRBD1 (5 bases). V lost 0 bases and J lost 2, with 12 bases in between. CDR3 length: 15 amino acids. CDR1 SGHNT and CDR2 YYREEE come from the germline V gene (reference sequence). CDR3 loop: CASSLAGRGAYEQYF. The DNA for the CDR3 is TGTGCCAGCAGCTTGGCGGGTAGGGGCGCCTACGAGCAGTACTTC.

CDR3 coding DNA: TGTGCCAGCACACCTGGGCCAATACAGCAGCCCCAGCATTTT. It encodes CASTPGPIQQPQHF. The rearrangement uses TRBV28 and TRBJ1-5, with D uncertain. V was shortened by 7 bases and J by 7 bases, with 17 bases between the two germline ends. Looked up from germline, CDR1 is MDHEN and CDR2 is SYDVKM. This CDR3 has 14 amino acids.

The CDR3 is CASSERGQIYGYTF. The DNA of the CDR3 is TGTGCCAGCAGTGAACGGGGTCAGATATATGGCTACACCTTC. J is TRBJ1-2 and V is TRBV6-1, with D hard to call. The CDR3 runs to 14 residues. In germline, CDR1 is MNHNS, CDR2 SASEGT. Trimming removed 2 bases at V and 5 bases at J, with 12 bases between.

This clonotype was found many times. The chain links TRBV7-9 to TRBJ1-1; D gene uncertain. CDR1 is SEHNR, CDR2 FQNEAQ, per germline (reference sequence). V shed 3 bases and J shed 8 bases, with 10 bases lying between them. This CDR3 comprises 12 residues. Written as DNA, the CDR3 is TGTGCCAGCAGCTTCGGCAACGCCGAAGCTTTCTTT. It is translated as CASSFGNAEAFF.

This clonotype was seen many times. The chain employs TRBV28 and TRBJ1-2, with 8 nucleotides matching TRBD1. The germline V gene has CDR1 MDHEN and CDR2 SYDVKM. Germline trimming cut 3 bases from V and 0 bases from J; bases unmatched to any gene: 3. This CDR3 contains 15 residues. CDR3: CASSFGTGPNYGYTF. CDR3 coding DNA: TGTGCCAGCAGTTTTGGGACAGGACCTAACTATGGCTACACCTTC.

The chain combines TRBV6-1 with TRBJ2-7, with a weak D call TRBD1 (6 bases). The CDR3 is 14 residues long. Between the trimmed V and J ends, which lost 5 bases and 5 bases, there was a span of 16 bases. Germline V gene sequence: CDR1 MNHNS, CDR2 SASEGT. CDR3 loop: CASSKQGFRHEQYF. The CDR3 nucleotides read TGTGCCAGCAGTAAACAGGGATTCCGTCACGAGCAGTACTTC.

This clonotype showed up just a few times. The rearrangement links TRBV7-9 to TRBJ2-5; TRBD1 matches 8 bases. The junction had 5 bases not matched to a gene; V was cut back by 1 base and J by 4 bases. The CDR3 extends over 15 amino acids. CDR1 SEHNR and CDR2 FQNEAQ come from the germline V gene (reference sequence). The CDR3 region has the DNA TGTGCCAGCAGCTTAGTCGCAGGGGGCGCAGAGACCCAGTACTTC. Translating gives CASSLVAGGAETQYF.

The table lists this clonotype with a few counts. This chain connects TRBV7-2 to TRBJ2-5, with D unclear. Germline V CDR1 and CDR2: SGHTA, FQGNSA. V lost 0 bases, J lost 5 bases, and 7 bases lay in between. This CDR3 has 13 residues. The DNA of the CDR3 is TGTGCCAGCAGCTTAGCACCCTTCGAGACCCAGTACTTC. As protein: CASSLAPFETQYF. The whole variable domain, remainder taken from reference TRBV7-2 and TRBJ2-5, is GAGVSQSPSNKVTEKGKDVELRCDPISGHTALYWYRQSLGQGLEFLIYFQGNSAPDKSGLPSDRFSAERTGGSVSTLTIQRTQQEDSAVYLCASSLAPFETQYFGPGTRLLVL.

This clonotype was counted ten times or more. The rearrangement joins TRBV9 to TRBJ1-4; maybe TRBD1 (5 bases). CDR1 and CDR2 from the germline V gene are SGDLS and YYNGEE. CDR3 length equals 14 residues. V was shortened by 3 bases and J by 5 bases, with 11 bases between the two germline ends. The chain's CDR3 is CASSGQLGNEKLFF. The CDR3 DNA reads TGTGCCAGCAGCGGACAGCTGGGAAATGAAAAACTGTTTTTT.

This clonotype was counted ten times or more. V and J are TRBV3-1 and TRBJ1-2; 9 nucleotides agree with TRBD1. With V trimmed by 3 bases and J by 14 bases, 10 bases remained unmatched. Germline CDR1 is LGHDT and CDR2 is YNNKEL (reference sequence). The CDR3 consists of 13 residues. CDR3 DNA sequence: TGTGCCAGCAGCCATAGACAGGGGGTGTCTTGGACCTTC. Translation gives CASSHRQGVSWTF.

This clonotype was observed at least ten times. In nucleotides, the CDR3 is TGTGCCAGCAGTGAATGGAAAGGTATCTTGGAGACCCAGTACTTC. Its protein product is CASSEWKGILETQYF. The rearrangement uses TRBV2 and TRBJ2-5, with D uncertain. With 2 bases removed from V and 5 bases from J, the gap between germline ends came to 15 bases. CDR3 length: 15 residues. Germline V gene sequence: CDR1 SNHLY, CDR2 FYNNEI.

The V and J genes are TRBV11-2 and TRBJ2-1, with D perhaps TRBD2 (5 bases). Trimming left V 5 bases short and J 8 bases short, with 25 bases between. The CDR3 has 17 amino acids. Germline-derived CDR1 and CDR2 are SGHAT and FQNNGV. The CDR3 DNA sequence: TGTGCCAGCAGCCCATTTCGGCTAGCAGCCGTCGGGTATGAGCAGTTCTTC. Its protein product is CASSPFRLAAVGYEQFF.

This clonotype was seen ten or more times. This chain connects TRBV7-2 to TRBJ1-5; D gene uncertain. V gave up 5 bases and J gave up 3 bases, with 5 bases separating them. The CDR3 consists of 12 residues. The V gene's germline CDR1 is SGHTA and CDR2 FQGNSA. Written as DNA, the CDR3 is TGTGCCAGCAGCCGTGACAATCAGCCCCAGCATTTT. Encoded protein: CASSRDNQPQHF.

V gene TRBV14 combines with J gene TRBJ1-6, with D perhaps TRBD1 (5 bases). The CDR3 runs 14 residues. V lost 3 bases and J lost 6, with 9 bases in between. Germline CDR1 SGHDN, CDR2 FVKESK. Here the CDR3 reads CASSQGLSNSPLHF. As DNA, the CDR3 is TGTGCCAGCAGCCAGGGACTGTCTAATTCACCCCTCCACTTT.

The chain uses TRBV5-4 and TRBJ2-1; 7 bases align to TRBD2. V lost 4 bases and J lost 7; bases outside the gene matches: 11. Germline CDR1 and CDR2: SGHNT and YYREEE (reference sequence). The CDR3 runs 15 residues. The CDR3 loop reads CASSPGGQGVNEQFF. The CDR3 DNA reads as TGTGCCAGCAGCCCGGGGGGTCAGGGAGTTAATGAGCAGTTCTTC.